The rows below give T cell receptor beta chains drawn from one sample of a study of T cell repertoires in cytomegalovirus infection. Antigens of these TCRs are unknown. Using its own MiXCR run on the reads, TCRdb lists one record per CDR3 protein. This table has approximately 340,000 distinct CDR3 sequences, roughly 28% appearing once. Sequenced here: cultured PBMCs, sampled from culture after CMV antigen stimulation. These receptors were collected from a human donor in good health (CMV status not recorded). Some clones in this sample may be carry-over from other donors' samples. The CDR3 runs from the conserved cysteine through the conserved F or W. The order of the fields is J gene, D gene, V gene, clone size, CDR3 protein, CDR3 DNA. A D gene is named only where the DNA matches it firmly. Rows may omit the clone size; those that give it use once, few, many or a size class.

j_gene: TRBJ2-5
d_gene: TRBD2
v_gene: TRBV6-2/TRBV6-3
abundance: many
CDR3aa: CASSYSGLAGPSQETQYF
CDR3nt: TGTGCCAGCAGTTACTCGGGGCTAGCGGGGCCATCACAAGAGACCCAGTACTTC

j_gene: TRBJ1-1
d_gene: .
v_gene: TRBV28
abundance: .
CDR3aa: CASSLFDGNTEAFF
CDR3nt: TGTGCCAGCAGTTTATTTGACGGGAACACTGAAGCTTTCTTT

j_gene: TRBJ1-1
d_gene: .
v_gene: TRBV11-3
abundance: many
CDR3aa: CASSVRGGQEAFF
CDR3nt: TGTGCCAGCAGCGTCAGGGGAGGGCAAGAAGCTTTCTTT

j_gene: TRBJ2-7
d_gene: .
v_gene: TRBV3-1
abundance: .
CDR3aa: CASSQAGEVSSYEQYF
CDR3nt: TGTGCCAGCAGCCAAGCGGGGGAGGTTAGCTCCTACGAGCAGTACTTC

j_gene: TRBJ1-4
d_gene: .
v_gene: TRBV11-2
abundance: once
CDR3aa: CASSSLTGKLFF
CDR3nt: TGTGCCAGCAGCTCGTTGACAGGCAAACTGTTTTTT

j_gene: TRBJ1-5
d_gene: .
v_gene: TRBV12-5
abundance: .
CDR3aa: CASGSTGRQPQHF
CDR3nt: TGTGCTAGTGGGTCCACAGGGCGGCAGCCCCAGCATTTT

j_gene: TRBJ1-1
d_gene: .
v_gene: TRBV7-9
abundance: .
CDR3aa: CASSLDREWTEAFF
CDR3nt: TGTGCCAGCAGCTTAGACAGAGAATGGACTGAAGCTTTCTTT

j_gene: TRBJ2-5
d_gene: .
v_gene: TRBV20-1
abundance: .
CDR3aa: CSASNPGPGEETQYF
CDR3nt: TGCAGTGCTAGTAACCCAGGCCCGGGAGAAGAGACCCAGTACTTC

j_gene: TRBJ1-1
d_gene: TRBD1
v_gene: TRBV19
abundance: once
CDR3aa: CASSTQGYEAFF
CDR3nt: TGTGCCAGTAGTACACAGGGGTATGAAGCTTTCTTT

j_gene: TRBJ1-6
d_gene: .
v_gene: TRBV28
abundance: few
CDR3aa: CASSPGGGTYNSPLHF
CDR3nt: TGTGCCAGCAGCCCTGGAGGTGGGACCTATAATTCACCCCTCCACTTT

j_gene: TRBJ2-5
d_gene: .
v_gene: TRBV10-3
abundance: .
CDR3aa: CAISERARGAQYF
CDR3nt: TGTGCCATCAGTGAGAGGGCCAGGGGGGCCCAGTACTTC

j_gene: TRBJ2-2
d_gene: TRBD1
v_gene: TRBV6-5
abundance: .
CDR3aa: CASSPGQVDTGELFF
CDR3nt: TGTGCCAGCAGCCCGGGACAGGTGGACACCGGGGAGCTGTTTTTT

j_gene: TRBJ1-2
d_gene: TRBD1
v_gene: TRBV6-6
abundance: many
CDR3aa: CASSYGQGYYGYTF
CDR3nt: TGTGCCAGCAGTTACGGACAGGGATACTATGGCTACACCTTC

j_gene: TRBJ2-7
d_gene: .
v_gene: TRBV7-6
abundance: many
CDR3aa: CASSFRGERSYEQYF
CDR3nt: TGTGCCAGCAGCTTTCGAGGGGAACGGTCCTACGAGCAGTACTTC

j_gene: TRBJ2-6
d_gene: TRBD1
v_gene: TRBV5-1
abundance: .
CDR3aa: CASSFRAGTATHGANVLTF
CDR3nt: TGCGCCAGCAGCTTTAGGGCCGGGACAGCAACGCATGGGGCCAACGTCCTGACTTTC

j_gene: TRBJ1-1
d_gene: .
v_gene: TRBV27
abundance: few
CDR3aa: CASSLRVGYTEAFF
CDR3nt: TGTGCCAGCAGTTTAAGGGTCGGGTACACTGAAGCTTTCTTT

j_gene: TRBJ1-2
d_gene: .
v_gene: TRBV7-9
abundance: .
CDR3aa: CASILDRGGYTF
CDR3nt: TGTGCCAGCATCCTGGATCGTGGGGGCTACACCTTC

j_gene: TRBJ2-5
d_gene: TRBD2
v_gene: TRBV29-1
abundance: few
CDR3aa: CSVEDSQRGGHF
CDR3nt: TGCAGCGTTGAAGATTCCCAACGGGGGGGACACTTC

j_gene: TRBJ1-4
d_gene: TRBD1
v_gene: TRBV12-3/TRBV12-4
abundance: few
CDR3aa: CASSSSGGDSEKLFF
CDR3nt: TGTGCCAGCAGTTCCTCAGGGGGGGATAGTGAAAAACTGTTTTTT

j_gene: TRBJ2-1
d_gene: .
v_gene: TRBV18
abundance: .
CDR3aa: CASSPLGGLSTSNEQFF
CDR3nt: TGTGCCAGCTCACCACTCGGAGGCCTCAGCACTTCTAATGAGCAGTTCTTC

j_gene: TRBJ1-3
d_gene: .
v_gene: TRBV20-1
abundance: .
CDR3aa: CSAKTGNTIYF
CDR3nt: TGCAGTGCGAAGACTGGAAACACCATATATTTT

j_gene: TRBJ2-4
d_gene: .
v_gene: TRBV6-2/TRBV6-3
abundance: few
CDR3aa: CASSPNQGIVRAKNIQYF
CDR3nt: TGTGCCAGCAGTCCAAATCAGGGGATAGTCAGAGCCAAAAACATTCAGTACTTC

j_gene: TRBJ2-5
d_gene: .
v_gene: TRBV20-1
abundance: .
CDR3aa: CSASRGRTLPTETQYF
CDR3nt: TGCAGTGCTAGCCGGGGCAGAACCCTACCTACGGAGACCCAGTACTTC

j_gene: TRBJ2-5
d_gene: .
v_gene: TRBV28
abundance: .
CDR3aa: CASSSMDLGETQYF
CDR3nt: TGTGCCAGCAGTTCCATGGACCTCGGGGAGACCCAGTACTTC

j_gene: TRBJ1-2
d_gene: TRBD1
v_gene: TRBV19
abundance: .
CDR3aa: CASSIKGAADGYTF
CDR3nt: TGTGCCAGTAGTATCAAGGGGGCAGCCGATGGCTACACCTTC

j_gene: TRBJ1-5
d_gene: TRBD1
v_gene: TRBV29-1
abundance: .
CDR3aa: CSVEFVQGGDQPQHF
CDR3nt: TGCAGCGTTGAATTCGTGCAGGGGGGGGATCAGCCCCAGCATTTT

j_gene: TRBJ1-2
d_gene: .
v_gene: TRBV19
abundance: .
CDR3aa: CASSMEDRYGYTF
CDR3nt: TGTGCCAGTAGTATGGAGGACAGATATGGCTACACCTTC

j_gene: TRBJ2-4
d_gene: TRBD2
v_gene: TRBV11-1
abundance: few
CDR3aa: CASSLTSGGLAKNIQYF
CDR3nt: TGTGCCAGCAGCTTGACTAGCGGGGGACTAGCCAAAAACATTCAGTACTTC

j_gene: TRBJ2-7
d_gene: .
v_gene: TRBV7-9
abundance: .
CDR3aa: CASSLDRLPYEQYF
CDR3nt: TGTGCCAGCAGCTTAGACAGACTTCCCTACGAGCAGTACTTC

j_gene: TRBJ2-1
d_gene: .
v_gene: TRBV6-5
abundance: few
CDR3aa: CASSYGGRVYNEQFF
CDR3nt: TGTGCCAGCAGTTACGGGGGTAGGGTCTACAATGAGCAGTTCTTC

j_gene: TRBJ1-5
d_gene: .
v_gene: TRBV12-3/TRBV12-4
abundance: many
CDR3aa: CASTTQRSQPQHF
CDR3nt: TGTGCCAGCACCACCCAGAGGAGTCAGCCCCAGCATTTT

j_gene: TRBJ2-1
d_gene: .
v_gene: TRBV14
abundance: .
CDR3aa: CASSQVVTNEQFF
CDR3nt: TGTGCCAGCAGCCAAGTAGTAACTAATGAGCAGTTCTTC

j_gene: TRBJ1-2
d_gene: TRBD1
v_gene: TRBV28
abundance: few
CDR3aa: CASTPRQGELYGYTF
CDR3nt: TGTGCCAGCACTCCGAGGCAGGGGGAGTTGTATGGCTACACCTTC

j_gene: TRBJ1-1
d_gene: TRBD1
v_gene: TRBV12-3/TRBV12-4
abundance: few
CDR3aa: CASSRTGEGTEAFF
CDR3nt: TGTGCCAGCAGTCGTACAGGGGAGGGCACTGAAGCTTTCTTT

j_gene: TRBJ1-4
d_gene: TRBD1
v_gene: TRBV5-1
abundance: .
CDR3aa: CASSINPGQGTPAHEKLFF
CDR3nt: TGCGCCAGCAGCATCAATCCGGGACAGGGAACACCCGCTCATGAAAAACTGTTTTTT

j_gene: TRBJ2-7
d_gene: TRBD1
v_gene: TRBV11-2
abundance: .
CDR3aa: CASSRLRGRSSYEQYF
CDR3nt: TGTGCCAGCAGCCGCCTCAGGGGGCGAAGCTCCTACGAGCAGTACTTC

j_gene: TRBJ1-3
d_gene: TRBD1
v_gene: TRBV15
abundance: .
CDR3aa: CATSRNPGQGDGNTIYF
CDR3nt: TGTGCCACCAGCAGAAACCCCGGACAGGGTGATGGAAACACCATATATTTT

j_gene: TRBJ1-4
d_gene: .
v_gene: TRBV7-8
abundance: few
CDR3aa: CASSPNQGKLFF
CDR3nt: TGTGCCAGCAGCCCGAACCAAGGAAAACTGTTTTTT

j_gene: TRBJ2-3
d_gene: .
v_gene: TRBV6-6
abundance: few
CDR3aa: CASSYGPGNLPTDTQYF
CDR3nt: TGTGCCAGCAGTTACGGGCCAGGGAATCTTCCCACAGATACGCAGTATTTT

j_gene: TRBJ2-3
d_gene: .
v_gene: TRBV12-3/TRBV12-4
abundance: few
CDR3aa: CASRPNTDTQYF
CDR3nt: TGTGCCAGCAGACCGAACACAGATACGCAGTATTTT

j_gene: TRBJ2-5
d_gene: TRBD2
v_gene: TRBV7-8
abundance: many
CDR3aa: CASSPLHGGLGPQETQYF
CDR3nt: TGTGCCAGCAGCCCTCTCCATGGGGGACTAGGGCCCCAAGAGACCCAGTACTTC

j_gene: TRBJ2-1
d_gene: TRBD2
v_gene: TRBV24-1
abundance: few
CDR3aa: CATSDLAGAYNEQFF
CDR3nt: TGTGCCACCAGTGATCTAGCGGGAGCCTACAATGAGCAGTTCTTC

j_gene: TRBJ2-3
d_gene: .
v_gene: TRBV5-5
abundance: few
CDR3aa: CASSLRARTPPTDTQYF
CDR3nt: TGTGCCAGCAGCTTGCGGGCCCGAACCCCTCCCACAGATACGCAGTATTTT

j_gene: TRBJ1-1
d_gene: TRBD1
v_gene: TRBV12-3/TRBV12-4
abundance: few
CDR3aa: CASSLLYGTADVPF
CDR3nt: TGTGCCAGCAGTTTGCTCTACGGGACAGCCGACGTACCCTTT

j_gene: TRBJ1-2
d_gene: TRBD1
v_gene: TRBV24-1
abundance: .
CDR3aa: CATSGTGNYGYTF
CDR3nt: TGTGCCACCAGTGGGACAGGGAACTATGGCTACACCTTC

j_gene: TRBJ1-2
d_gene: .
v_gene: TRBV5-1
abundance: .
CDR3aa: CASSAKEDRLDGYTF
CDR3nt: TGCGCCAGCAGCGCCAAGGAGGACCGCCTAGATGGCTACACCTTC

j_gene: TRBJ1-1
d_gene: TRBD1
v_gene: TRBV3-1
abundance: .
CDR3aa: CASSQAGTGGMNTEAFF
CDR3nt: TGTGCCAGCAGCCAAGCCGGGACAGGGGGAATGAACACTGAAGCTTTCTTT

j_gene: TRBJ2-7
d_gene: TRBD2
v_gene: TRBV20-1
abundance: once
CDR3aa: CSARYSGNSYEQYF
CDR3nt: TGCAGTGCTAGATACAGCGGGAACTCCTACGAGCAGTACTTC

j_gene: TRBJ2-1
d_gene: TRBD2
v_gene: TRBV2
abundance: .
CDR3aa: CASSWTSGSPEQFF
CDR3nt: TGTGCCAGCAGTTGGACTAGCGGGAGCCCTGAGCAGTTCTTC

j_gene: TRBJ2-1
d_gene: TRBD2
v_gene: TRBV10-3
abundance: few
CDR3aa: CAISESTSGNSYNEQFF
CDR3nt: TGTGCCATCAGTGAGTCTACTAGCGGGAACTCCTACAATGAGCAGTTCTTC

j_gene: TRBJ1-4
d_gene: .
v_gene: TRBV7-9
abundance: few
CDR3aa: CASSLWKGTAYNDEKLFF
CDR3nt: TGTGCCAGCAGCTTATGGAAAGGGACGGCCTACAACGATGAAAAACTGTTTTTT

j_gene: TRBJ2-5
d_gene: .
v_gene: TRBV6-6
abundance: few
CDR3aa: CASSYSGGAETQYF
CDR3nt: TGTGCCAGCAGTTACTCGGGGGGGGCTGAGACCCAGTACTTC

j_gene: TRBJ2-3
d_gene: .
v_gene: TRBV7-6
abundance: few
CDR3aa: CASSLDYGQQYF
CDR3nt: TGTGCCAGCAGCTTAGACTACGGACAGCAGTATTTT

j_gene: TRBJ2-7
d_gene: TRBD1
v_gene: TRBV5-4
abundance: .
CDR3aa: CASSSGGTGNLRGQYF
CDR3nt: TGTGCCAGCAGCTCCGGAGGGACAGGTAACCTACGAGGGCAGTACTTC